This TCR beta chain came from a study of early T cells in non-severe SARS-CoV-2 infection. Study as a whole: From unsorted whole blood, bulk RNA was sequenced, and the chains remained unpaired.

General study results and limits: Private and CD4 specificities were missed by VDJdb matching, skewed to anti-spike CD8.

The library protocol tagged individual cDNA molecules with unique molecular identifiers. MiXCR was run by TCRdb on the 5' RACE reads, yielding one entry per CDR3 protein. Here the sample spans about 68,000 distinct CDR3 sequences, 9.5% to 15% being singletons. This clonotype was observed a few times. Its specificity is not known. This CDR3 has 16 amino acids. Losses at the gene ends were 3 bases for V and 4 bases for J; bases not matched to a gene: 8. The germline V gene encodes CDR1 SGHAT and CDR2 FQNNGV. The receptor comes from an adult who was a healthcare worker with PCR-confirmed SARS-CoV-2 infection or an uninfected control (not recorded which). The chain employs TRBV11-2 and TRBJ2-7, with 11 bases aligning to TRBD1. Source material: whole blood. The CDR3 protein is CASSFRTGGREYEQYF. In DNA form, the CDR3 reads TGTGCCAGCAGCTTCAGGACAGGGGGCCGAGAGTACGAGCAGTACTTC.